This TCR beta chain was found in a study of blood T cell repertoires in COVID-19. Whole-study context: The samples span acute and convalescent COVID-19 from the United States, Italy and Spain. T cells, B-cell-depleted T cells, or PBMCs supplied cDNA or gDNA.

This clone was seen once. In the source study's methods: How many nucleated cells were present was estimated from reference gene primer amplification. Here immunoSEQ multiplex PCR was the method, and the copy in TCRdb shows in-frame clones only, minus some. That table furnishes V, J and clone size, whereas the DNA furnished D and trimming. The table shows about 270,000 clones, with approximately 86% occurring only once. The sequence was collected from a man aged 40-50 years who had recovered from COVID-19. Sequencing was carried out using peripheral blood.

Written as DNA, the CDR3 is TGCAGTGCTAGTCTGGCTAGCGGTTACAATGAGCAGTTCTTC. It is translated as CSASLASGYNEQFF. J is TRBJ2-1 and V is TRBV20-1; TRBD2 matches 7 bases. The CDR3 sequence is 14 residues long. Per germline, CDR1 DFQATT and CDR2 SNEGSKA (reference sequence). V dropped 3 bases and J dropped 4; count of bases not matched to a gene: 6.